The 22 T cell receptor beta chains in this list originate from one sample, sequenced in a study of regulatory T cells in long-lasting Graves disease. Time point: newly diagnosed GD, antithyroid drugs for less than 3 months. After RNA was extracted from PBMCs, the TCR library was made from it. Through Arm-PCR of CDR3 regions and iRepertoire HTBI primers, TCR beta libraries were built. TCRdb reprocessed the multiplex PCR reads via MiXCR and lists one record per CDR3 protein. Here the sample spans 530,000 or so distinct CDR3 sequences, roughly 12% being singletons. These data also formed part of another study, on T cells in Graves' hyperthyroidism and ophthalmopathy.

The specimen was peripheral blood mononuclear cells (PBMCs), collected at new diagnosis, from a patient treated with antithyroid drugs. Receptors were obtained from a young man with Graves disease.

To note about this clonotype: An end of the junction does not agree with germline; a read error may underlie this. The chain couples TRBV7-9 to TRBJ2-1; D might be TRBD1 (5 bases). The CDR3 totals 13 residues. The germline V gene has CDR1 SEHNR and CDR2 FQNEAQ (reference sequence). This CDR3 is CVSSFSTDNEQFF. CDR3 DNA: TGTGTCAGCAGCTTTTCGACAGATAATGAGCAGTTCTTC.

Regarding this clonotype: Its ends do not fully match the called genes, so a read error is possible. V gene TRBV6-4 combines with J gene TRBJ2-1; no definite D call. The length of the CDR3 is 19 residues. Germline assignment: CDR1 MRHNA and CDR2 SNTAGT. CDR3 DNA: TGTGCCAGCAGTTACTCCGGCGGCACTGGGCGAGTTCGATGGGGTGAGCAGTTCTTC. It is translated as CASSYSGGTGRVRWGEQFF.

This clonotype has at least ten counts. The chain couples TRBV12-3 or TRBV12-4 to TRBJ2-2, with D maybe TRBD1 (5 bases). This CDR3 region has 15 residues. Trimming shortened V by 0 bases and J by 4 bases, and 9 bases separated the two germline ends. The CDR3 here is CASSLAQGSTGELFF. CDR3 DNA sequence: TGTGCCAGCAGTTTAGCGCAGGGCAGCACCGGGGAGCTGTTTTTT.

V is TRBV5-1 and J is TRBJ2-1; D may be TRBD1 (6 bases). Germline V gene sequence: CDR1 SGHRS, CDR2 YFSETQ. The CDR3 covers 14 residues. Trimming stripped 5 bases from V and 7 bases from J, with 16 bases between. The CDR3 sequence: CASRFGQKFNEQFF. The CDR3 DNA reads as TGCGCCAGCAGATTCGGACAGAAGTTTAATGAGCAGTTCTTC.

The chain is built from TRBV12-3 or TRBV12-4 and TRBJ2-5; D may be TRBD1 or TRBD2 (5 bases each). The length of the CDR3 is 13 residues. The V gene lost 3 bases and the J gene lost 5 bases, with 10 bases spanning the gap. CDR3 sequence reads: CASSFLGDETQYF. In nucleotides, the CDR3 is TGTGCCAGCAGTTTTCTGGGGGATGAGACCCAGTACTTC.

This clonotype has ten or more counts. The V call is TRBV11-2, the J call TRBJ2-1; D uncertain. CDR1 SGHAT and CDR2 FQNNGV come from the germline V gene. There are 15 residues in the CDR3. With 7 bases removed from V and 9 bases from J, the gap between germline ends came to 22 bases. Here the CDR3 reads CASITVVRNAFEQFF. The CDR3 DNA sequence: TGTGCCAGCATCACAGTGGTCCGAAATGCTTTTGAGCAGTTCTTC.

In this sample, this clonotype turned up many times. This rearrangement joins TRBV20-1 to TRBJ1-1; 10 bases map to TRBD1. CDR1 and CDR2 (germline): DFQATT, SNEGSKA (reference sequence). V dropped 3 bases and J dropped 5; count of bases not matched to a gene: 15. The CDR3 spans 17 residues. The CDR3 DNA reads as TGCAGTGCTAGCACTTACGGTAGGACAGGGGGTGATACTGAAGCTTTCTTT. Translation gives CSASTYGRTGGDTEAFF.

This clonotype was seen ten or more times. The CDR3 region is CASSLVLRRDIQYF. Written as DNA, the CDR3 is TGTGCCAGCAGTTTAGTTTTGAGAAGGGACATTCAGTACTTC. The chain combines TRBV12-3 or TRBV12-4 with TRBJ2-4, with D unclear. CDR3 length: 14 residues. Trimming removed 1 base at V and 8 bases at J, with 12 bases between.

This clonotype was detected only a few times. This chain's CDR3 is CSARRAEPPYEQYF. In nucleotides, the CDR3 is TGCAGTGCTAGACGAGCGGAGCCTCCCTACGAGCAGTACTTC. The chain has TRBV20-1 and TRBJ2-7; a weak D match, TRBD2 (5 bases). The germline CDR1 and CDR2 sequences are DFQATT and SNEGSKA (reference sequence). The CDR3 is 14 amino acids. V was clipped by 2 bases and J by 2 bases, with 13 bases between them.

This clonotype was counted many times. V usage is TRBV27 and J usage is TRBJ2-1; D unresolved. This CDR3 comprises 16 residues. Looked up from germline, CDR1 is MNHEY and CDR2 is SMNVEV (reference sequence). The V end lost 0 bases, the J end lost 6 bases, and 15 bases lay between the germline ends. The CDR3 coding sequence is TGTGCCAGCAGTTTATCGGTGGGAATCGTTACCAATGAGCAGTTCTTC. Translation gives CASSLSVGIVTNEQFF.

In this sample, this clonotype turned up a few times. The CDR3: CASSLDWRDRGQEQYF. CDR3 nucleotide sequence: TGTGCCAGCAGCTTAGATTGGAGGGACAGGGGGCAGGAGCAGTACTTC. The J gene is TRBJ2-7, the V gene TRBV7-9, with TRBD1 matching 12 bases. V dropped 1 base and J dropped 7; count of bases not matched to a gene: 8. The length of the CDR3 is 16 residues. Per the germline V gene, CDR1 is SEHNR and CDR2 is FQNEAQ (reference sequence).

The table lists this clonotype with many counts. Germline and junction disagree at one end, which may indicate a read error. CDR3 sequence reads: CATSDLTPGTLFF. The CDR3 coding sequence is TGTGCCACCAGTGATTTGACCCCGGGAACTCTCTTCTTC. V is TRBV24-1 and J is TRBJ2-7; D possibly corresponds to TRBD2 (5 bases). CDR3 length: 13 residues. CDR1 is KGHDR, CDR2 SFDVKD, per germline.

A few counts support this clonotype. This chain connects TRBV24-1 to TRBJ2-7, with D tentatively TRBD1 (6 bases). The germline CDR1 and CDR2 sequences are KGHDR and SFDVKD. Trimming took off 2 bases at V and 6 bases at J, with 7 bases between the two ends. The CDR3 is 12 residues long. CDR3 DNA: TGTGCCACCAGTGATTCAGGGGTCGAGCAGTACTTC. This gives the protein CATSDSGVEQYF.

This clonotype appeared many times. Its ends do not fully match the called genes, so a read error is possible. The rearrangement links TRBV5-1 to TRBJ1-1, with no clear D. CDR3 length: 11 amino acids. In germline, CDR1 is SGHRS, CDR2 YFSETQ. The CDR3: CASRLNTEAFF. The DNA for the CDR3 is TGTGCCAGCAGATTGAACACTGAAGCTTTCTTT.

This clonotype was picked up a small number of times. The gene calls are TRBV20-1 and TRBJ1-5; 8 bases are shared with TRBD1. V lost 2 bases, J lost 2 bases, and 2 bases stayed unmatched. The CDR3 spans 14 residues. Germline-derived CDR1 and CDR2 are DFQATT and SNEGSKA (reference sequence). The CDR3 nucleotides read TGCAGTGCTAGATCGGGACAGGGCAATCAGCCCCAGCATTTT. Its translation is CSARSGQGNQPQHF.

The rearrangement links TRBV27 to TRBJ1-2; 10 nucleotides line up with TRBD1. The J segment lost 7 bases and the V segment lost 2 bases, leaving 7 bases of the junction unmatched. Germline V gene sequence: CDR1 MNHEY, CDR2 SMNVEV (reference sequence). This CDR3 is 15 amino acids long. CDR3 protein: CASSLGTGTGVGYTF. The CDR3 DNA follows: TGTGCCAGCAGTTTAGGTACCGGGACAGGGGTTGGCTACACCTTC.

This clonotype was counted only a few times. The V and J genes are TRBV11-2 and TRBJ2-1; D uncertain. V lost 4 bases to trimming and J lost 9 bases, with 13 bases between them. Looked up from germline, CDR1 is SGHAT and CDR2 is FQNNGV. The CDR3 spans 13 residues. CDR3 loop: CASSYLVDGEQFF. The DNA of the CDR3 is TGTGCCAGCAGCTACCTTGTAGACGGTGAGCAGTTCTTC.

This clonotype was counted ten times or more. This sequence joins TRBV5-1 and TRBJ2-3; 9 bases match TRBD2. Germline CDR1 is SGHRS and CDR2 is YFSETQ. The CDR3 contains 15 residues. Losses at the gene ends were 1 base for V and 4 bases for J; bases not matched to a gene: 4. CDR3: CASSLRREGSDTQYF. The CDR3 region has the DNA TGCGCCAGCAGCTTGAGGCGGGAGGGCTCAGATACGCAGTATTTT. Supplemented by reference TRBV5-1 and TRBJ2-3, the full variable domain reads KAGVTQTPRYLIKTRGQQVTLSCSPISGHRSVSWYQQTPGQGLQFLFEYFSETQRNKGNFPGRFSGRQFSNSRSEMNVSTLELGDSALYLCASSLRREGSDTQYFGPGTRLTVL.

The rearrangement uses TRBV20-1 and TRBJ2-7; 7 bases map to TRBD1. This CDR3 contains 14 residues. CDR1 and CDR2 (germline): DFQATT, SNEGSKA (reference sequence). With 6 bases clipped from V and 0 bases from J, the junction kept 8 bases outside the gene matches. CDR3 in amino acids: CSALGGYLSYEQYF. CDR3 nucleotides: TGCAGTGCCCTAGGGGGCTATCTCTCCTACGAGCAGTACTTC.

V is TRBV20-1 and J is TRBJ2-1; 8 bases agree with TRBD2. Unmatched junction bases numbered 8, after V lost 0 bases and J lost 7 bases. The CDR3 has 15 residues. The germline V gene has CDR1 DFQATT and CDR2 SNEGSKA (reference sequence). For the CDR3, the DNA is TGCAGTGCTAGAGACGGGCTAGCGGGCAGGAATGAGCAGTTCTTC. Translated, it gives CSARDGLAGRNEQFF.

The V call is TRBV19, the J call TRBJ2-1; D is tentatively TRBD1 or TRBD2 (5 bases each). V lost 4 bases and J lost 7, with 14 bases in between. This CDR3 region has 14 residues. Germline CDR1 is LNHDA and CDR2 is SQIVND (reference sequence). Written as DNA, the CDR3 is TGTGCCAGTAGTACAACCGGGACGAAAAATGAGCAGTTCTTC. This gives the protein CASSTTGTKNEQFF. The full variable domain, its missing parts supplied by reference TRBV19 and TRBJ2-1, is DGGITQSPKYLFRKEGQNVTLSCEQNLNHDAMYWYRQDPGQGLRLIYYSQIVNDFQKGDIAEGYSVSREKKESFPLTVTSAQKNPTAFYLCASSTTGTKNEQFFGPGTRLTVL.

This clonotype was picked up many times. CDR3 sequence: CASSYLMGSSYNEQFF. The CDR3 DNA is TGTGCCAGCAGCTACCTAATGGGGAGCTCCTACAATGAGCAGTTCTTC. The chain joins TRBV11-2 to TRBJ2-1, with D perhaps matching TRBD2 (5 bases). V lost 4 bases, J lost 0 bases, and 13 bases lay in between. This CDR3 has 16 amino acids. Germline CDR1 is SGHAT and CDR2 is FQNNGV.